This TCR beta chain is from a study of blood T cell repertoires in COVID-19. For the study at large: The study drew acute and convalescent COVID-19 samples from the United States, Italy and Spain. Nucleic acid was either cDNA or gDNA, and it came from T cells, B-cell-depleted T cells, or PBMCs.

Methods used by the authors: Estimated nucleated cell counts came from reference gene primer amplification. Sequencing was performed with immunoSEQ multiplex PCR; in TCRdb, only in-frame clones are kept and a portion is missing. V and J calls and clone size are those listed in that table; D and trimming were worked out from the DNA. The sample consists of approximately 230,000 clones, about 80% of them appearing once. Germline assignment: CDR1 SGHRS and CDR2 YFSETQ. V was pared by 6 bases and J by 0 bases, with 16 bases between. The CDR3 length is 15 residues. Sample: peripheral blood. The sequence came from an elderly man with acute or convalescent COVID-19. This rearrangement joins TRBV5-1 to TRBJ2-7; D not certain. The CDR3 DNA sequence: TGCGCCAGCAAAAGTTCCCCCCTGAGCTCCTACGAGCAGTACTTC. Protein product: CASKSSPLSSYEQYF.